The T cell receptor (beta chain) under discussion was sequenced for a study of vaccination effects on CD4 cells after COVID-19. Only in-frame clones appear in the TCRdb table, and some are missing; sequencing was by immunoSEQ multiplex PCR. The sample includes 70,000 to 75,000 clones, around 77% of them seen just once. Study outcomes and limitations: The study had few convalescent patients and no early post-infection timepoints. Pronounced clonal contraction occurred in clones induced by infection and by vaccine late after vaccination.

An approximately nine-day culture period preceded the isolation of CD4+ T cells. CDR1 and CDR2 (germline): KGHDR, SFDVKD. V was clipped by 6 bases and J by 13 bases, with 11 bases between them. This CDR3 has 11 residues. Notes on this clone: Its antigen is as yet unknown.

The genes are TRBV24-1 and TRBJ1-4; D unclear. The specimen comprised CD4+ T cells from PBMCs cultured without peptide, sampled before COVID-19 vaccination. The TCR comes from a human donor who received a COVID-19 vaccine. DNA for the CDR3: TGTGCCACCAGTACGGGCCCCAGACTGTTTTTT. Residues: CATSTGPRLFF.